A single sample is the source of the 25 T cell receptor beta chains below, sequenced in a study of PD-1 blockade in mismatch repair-deficient tumors. The method was immunoSEQ multiplex PCR; TCRdb's version includes in-frame clones alone and lacks a portion of them. The sample consists of 100,000 or so clones, 82% of them appearing once. The sample here was peripheral blood, taken approximately 36 weeks after starting pembrolizumab. The receptors stem from an adult with mismatch repair-deficient cancer.

V and J are TRBV2 and TRBJ2-7; 11 nucleotides line up with TRBD2. The CDR3 sequence is 16 residues long. V lost 9 bases to trimming and J lost 6 bases; unmatched junction nucleotides: 16. Germline values: CDR1 SNHLY, CDR2 FYNNEI. CDR3 protein: CASTPLVGTSGTEQYF. CDR3 nucleotide sequence: TGTGCCAGTACCCCTTTAGTGGGGACTAGCGGTACCGAGCAGTACTTC.

This clone was picked up a small number of times. This sequence joins TRBV4-1 and TRBJ2-7, with a tentative D call TRBD1 (6 bases). Germline assignment: CDR1 MGHRA and CDR2 YSYEKL. V was pared by 4 bases and J by 4 bases, with 11 bases between. The CDR3 has 13 residues. Here the CDR3 DNA reads TGCGCCAGCAGCCCGAAACAGGGATACGAGCAGTACTTC. This translates into CASSPKQGYEQYF.

V usage is TRBV21-1 and J usage is TRBJ2-1; the table's D gene call, TRBD2, was not cross checked with the DNA. TRBV21-1 is deemed a pseudogene. The CDR3 covers 18 residues. The DNA of the CDR3 is TGTGCCAGCAGCAAATACAGGACTAGCGGATTCTCCTACAATGAGCAGTTCTTC. Protein: CASSKYRTSGFSYNEQFF.

This clone came up once. The V and J genes are TRBV12-5 and TRBJ1-1; D is undetermined. The CDR3 has 13 amino acids. Looked up from germline, CDR1 is LGHNT and CDR2 is FRNRAP. V was trimmed by 2 bases and J by 1 base, leaving 5 bases between them. CDR3 amino acids: CASGLNRNTEAFF. In DNA form, the CDR3 reads TGTGCTAGTGGTTTGAACAGGAACACTGAAGCTTTCTTT.

The chain uses TRBV30 and TRBJ2-6; TRBD1 matches at 8 bases. Germline CDR1 is GTSNPN and CDR2 is SVGIG (reference sequence). There are 16 residues in the CDR3. Germline trimming cut 3 bases from V and 0 bases from J; bases unmatched to any gene: 4. CDR3 nucleotides: TGTGCCTGGAGGACAGGGGTCAGCTCTGGGGCCAACGTCCTGACTTTC. Translated, it gives CAWRTGVSSGANVLTF.

The chain links TRBV4-3 to TRBJ2-1; no clear D. V was cut by 3 bases and J by 9 bases, with 12 bases left in between. The CDR3 runs 13 residues. Germline lookup yields CDR1 LGHNA and CDR2 YSLEER. CDR3 bases: TGCGCCAGCAGCCAGGGGTCCCCGGGTGAGCAGTTCTTC. Translating it yields CASSQGSPGEQFF.

Here the CDR3 reads CASSIRTGFNQPQHF. CDR3 nucleotides: TGCGCCAGCAGCATCCGGACAGGGTTTAATCAGCCCCAGCATTTT. The rearrangement links TRBV4-3 to TRBJ1-5; 8 nucleotides agree with TRBD1. Germline CDR1 reads LGHNA; CDR2 reads YSLEER. V dropped 5 bases and J dropped 4; count of bases not matched to a gene: 7. CDR3 length equals 15 residues.

This chain links TRBV4-1 with TRBJ1-2; D remains unclear. The CDR3 is 11 amino acids. V lost 4 bases, J lost 8 bases, and 8 bases lay in between. CDR1 MGHRA and CDR2 YSYEKL come from the germline V gene. CDR3 coding DNA: TGCGCCAGCAGCCCGGGCGGGGGCTACACCTTC. The encoded protein is CASSPGGGYTF.

CDR3 region: CASSQHGLGNGYTF. In nucleotides, the CDR3 is TGCGCCAGCAGCCAACACGGACTGGGGAATGGCTACACCTTC. The chain recombines TRBV4-3 with TRBJ1-2; no firm D call. Per germline, CDR1 LGHNA and CDR2 YSLEER. The V and J ends lost 2 bases and 6 bases respectively, with 13 bases between them. This CDR3 comprises 14 residues.

This sequence joins TRBV18 and TRBJ2-1; the match to TRBD1 covers 7 bases. This CDR3 is 15 amino acids long. V dropped 5 bases and J dropped 5; count of bases not matched to a gene: 9. Germline V gene sequence: CDR1 KGHSH, CDR2 LQKENI. CDR3 sequence: CASSGLETGNNEQFF. The CDR3, as DNA: TGTGCCAGCTCAGGATTAGAGACAGGGAACAATGAGCAGTTCTTC. The full variable domain, completed using reference TRBV18 and TRBJ2-1, is NAGVMQNPRHLVRRRGQEARLRCSPMKGHSHVYWYRQLPEEGLKFMVYLQKENIIDESGMPKERFSAEFPKEGPSILRIQQVVRGDSAAYFCASSGLETGNNEQFFGPGTRLTVL.

This chain uses TRBV5-1 with TRBJ1-4; D is unclear. The CDR3 runs 15 residues. The V end was cut by 5 bases, the J end by 0 bases, with 11 bases between. CDR1 SGHRS and CDR2 YFSETQ come from the germline V gene. DNA of the CDR3: TGCGCCAGCAGTATCAATCCTGCAACTAATGAAAAACTGTTTTTT. It is translated as CASSINPATNEKLFF.

This chain connects TRBV28 to TRBJ1-1; D ambiguous. V was trimmed by 9 bases and J by 4 bases, leaving 12 bases between them. This CDR3 spans 12 amino acids. The germline V gene encodes CDR1 MDHEN and CDR2 SYDVKM. The CDR3 DNA follows: TGTGCCAGTAGTCGGTTAGGCACTGAAGCTTTCTTT. Translated: CASSRLGTEAFF.

The V gene is TRBV7-6, the J gene TRBJ2-1; 7 bases are shared with TRBD1. Germline values: CDR1 SGHVS, CDR2 FNYEAQ. The V and J ends lost 5 bases and 12 bases, in that order; junction bases with no gene match: 13. The CDR3 is made up of 14 amino acids. The CDR3 reads CASSPSRDSIGQFF. The CDR3 DNA reads TGTGCCAGCAGCCCTAGCCGGGACAGCATCGGGCAGTTCTTC.

The chain joins TRBV28 to TRBJ1-5; tentatively, D is TRBD1 (5 bases). V lost 3 bases, J lost 1 base, and 13 bases lay in between. Germline V gene data show CDR1 as MDHEN and CDR2 as SYDVKM. This CDR3 has 16 amino acids. The CDR3 spells CASSFPPGRSNQPQHF. The CDR3 DNA reads as TGTGCCAGCAGTTTCCCGCCAGGGAGGAGCAATCAGCCCCAGCATTTT.

V and J are TRBV19 and TRBJ2-2; D unresolved. Trimming removed 8 bases at V and 4 bases at J, with 5 bases between. CDR3 size: 11 residues. Germline CDR1 is LNHDA and CDR2 is SQIVND (reference sequence). This chain's CDR3 is CASRFTGELFF. CDR3 DNA: TGTGCCAGTCGATTCACCGGGGAGCTGTTTTTT.

The V gene is TRBV19, the J gene TRBJ1-5; 8 nucleotides line up with TRBD1. V trimming: 3 bases; J trimming: 3 bases; junction bases outside the gene matches: 1. The CDR3 totals 14 residues. CDR1 is LNHDA, CDR2 SQIVND, per germline (reference sequence). The CDR3 region has the DNA TGTGCCAGTAGTATGCAGGGGGCCAATCAGCCCCAGCATTTT. It codes for CASSMQGANQPQHF.

The chain couples TRBV30 to TRBJ2-5, with 11 bases identical to TRBD2. The V and J ends lost 4 bases and 2 bases, in that order; junction bases with no gene match: 3. Germline V CDR1 and CDR2: GTSNPN, SVGIG (reference sequence). This CDR3 spans 14 amino acids. CDR3 amino acids: CAWIRLAGQETQYF. CDR3 sequence (DNA): TGTGCCTGGATTCGACTAGCGGGACAAGAGACCCAGTACTTC.

CDR3 protein: CASGLVLGGQGGELFF. The CDR3 region has the DNA TGTGCTAGTGGTTTGGTACTAGGAGGGCAGGGCGGGGAGCTGTTTTTT. The chain has TRBV12-5 and TRBJ2-2, with D possibly being TRBD2 (6 bases). This CDR3 spans 16 amino acids. The V and J ends lost 0 bases and 7 bases respectively, with 15 bases between them. CDR1 is LGHNT, CDR2 FRNRAP, per germline.

The table lists this clone with a few counts. V is TRBV5-1 and J is TRBJ1-1; possible D gene TRBD1, 5 bases. This CDR3 contains 14 residues. V was trimmed by 5 bases and J by 1 base, leaving 12 bases between them. Germline-derived CDR1 and CDR2 are SGHRS and YFSETQ. The CDR3 bases are TGCGCCAGCAGTCGGGACCCCGAGAACACTGAAGCTTTCTTT. This gives the protein CASSRDPENTEAFF.

The CDR3 sequence: CASSPQQGNYGYTF. The CDR3 nucleotides are TGCGCCAGCAGCCCCCAACAGGGAAACTATGGCTACACCTTC. The V and J genes are TRBV5-1 and TRBJ1-2; D perhaps matches TRBD1 (6 bases). Trimming removed 4 bases from V and 2 bases from J, with 12 bases in between. CDR3 size: 14 residues. Germline values: CDR1 SGHRS, CDR2 YFSETQ.

This chain links TRBV6-1 with TRBJ2-7, with 10 nucleotides matching TRBD2. Per the germline V gene, CDR1 is MNHNS and CDR2 is SASEGT. This CDR3 contains 15 residues. V lost 6 bases, J lost 5 bases, and 10 bases stayed unmatched. CDR3 sequence reads: CASSPRAGGPHEQYF. CDR3 DNA sequence: TGTGCCAGCAGCCCCAGAGCGGGAGGGCCCCACGAGCAGTACTTC.

V usage is TRBV7-6 and J usage is TRBJ2-3, with TRBD2 matching over 8 bases. CDR3 length equals 16 residues. Trimming removed 2 bases from V and 2 bases from J; junction bases left unmatched: 6. CDR1 SGHVS and CDR2 FNYEAQ come from the germline V gene. The chain's CDR3 is CASSLPYSGTTDTQYF. CDR3 DNA: TGTGCCAGCAGCTTACCCTATAGCGGGACCACAGATACGCAGTATTTT.

V and J are TRBV30 and TRBJ1-1, with D hard to call. Deletions cut 2 bases from V and 2 bases from J, with 6 bases between. The length of the CDR3 is 12 residues. CDR1 GTSNPN and CDR2 SVGIG come from the germline V gene (reference sequence). Here the CDR3 reads CAWSQHNTEAFF. CDR3 coding DNA: TGTGCCTGGAGTCAACATAACACTGAAGCTTTCTTT.

The chain uses TRBV4-2 and TRBJ2-3; 11 nucleotides match TRBD2. V lost 2 bases, J lost 4 bases, and 5 bases stayed unmatched. Germline CDR1 is LGHNA and CDR2 is YNFKEQ. This CDR3 is 16 amino acids long. The CDR3 sequence: CASSQLAGGVADTQYF. The CDR3 DNA follows: TGTGCCAGCAGCCAACTAGCGGGAGGTGTGGCAGATACGCAGTATTTT.

This sequence joins TRBV10-3 and TRBJ1-2, with TRBD1 identical over 10 bases. The CDR3 length is 15 residues. The germline CDR1 and CDR2 sequences are ENHRY and SYGVKD. After removal of 4 bases from V and 4 bases from J, the junction contained 6 bases not matched to a gene. The CDR3 bases are TGTGCCATCAGTGGAGCCGGGACAGGGGTCTATGGCTACACCTTC. Translation: CAISGAGTGVYGYTF.